This TCR beta chain was observed in a study of tumor-infiltrating lymphocytes in primary liver carcinoma. Turning to the study itself: These patients were men and women whose ages were 30 to 69 years.

With regard to this clonotype: Its antigen is currently unknown.

With around 520 ng total RNA as template and a constant-region primer, TCR beta cDNA was made. For TCR beta, libraries were produced by three nested multiplex PCR rounds using slightly modified ARM-PCR. Two initial PCR rounds of about 10 cycles each paired TRBV1-TRBV30 forward primers with a C-beta reverse primer. TCRdb reprocessed the multiplex PCR reads via MiXCR and lists one record per CDR3 protein. The profile shows about 180,000 distinct CDR3 sequences, around 60% of them singletons. The study, taken as a whole, reports: Bulk unsorted samples prevented comparison of CD4+ and CD8+ repertoires.

V lost 2 bases to trimming and J lost 2 bases; unmatched junction nucleotides: 5. Germline V CDR1 and CDR2: MNHNY, SVGAGI (reference sequence). This CDR3 spans 16 amino acids. The source of the blood RNA was unsorted whole blood, and germline DNA was extracted as well. The chain carries TRBV6-6 and TRBJ1-3; TRBD1 matches at 8 bases. This TCR derives from a middle-aged man with primary liver carcinoma and hepatitis B virus infection. Sequencing was performed on peripheral blood. In nucleotides, the CDR3 is TGTGCCAGCAGTTACCGCGGACAGGGCGCTGGAAACACCATATATTTT. This translates into CASSYRGQGAGNTIYF.